Presented here are 10 T cell receptor beta chains from one specimen sequenced in a study of ipilimumab plus nivolumab after autologous stem cell transplantation. Produced via immunoSEQ multiplex PCR; TCRdb's table is partial and in-frame only. This table holds 84,000 or so clones, approximately 83% found once. The material was PBMCs, obtained in a trial of ipilimumab plus nivolumab as post-transplant consolidation. The receptors derive from a male donor with diffuse large B-cell lymphoma.

In this sample, this clone turned up many times. This chain joins TRBV5-4 and TRBJ1-1; D may be TRBD1 (5 bases). Trimming removed 2 bases from V and 2 bases from J, with 10 bases in between. The germline V gene has CDR1 SGHNT and CDR2 YYREEE (reference sequence). This CDR3 spans 14 amino acids. The CDR3 bases are TGTGCCAGCAGCTTAAGGGGAACTAACACTGAAGCTTTCTTT. Protein: CASSLRGTNTEAFF.

The CDR3, as DNA: TGTGCCAGCAGCTCCCCCGGGGGGGCCTTCCTCGAAGATACGCAGTATTTT. This codes for CASSSPGGAFLEDTQYF. J is TRBJ2-3 and V is TRBV9, with 8 nucleotides matching TRBD2. Unmatched junction bases numbered 15, after V lost 4 bases and J lost 5 bases. CDR3 length: 17 residues. Germline V gene lookup returns CDR1 SGDLS and CDR2 YYNGEE.

The V and J genes are TRBV7-6 and TRBJ2-1; D call uncertain. Germline-derived CDR1 and CDR2 are SGHVS and FNYEAQ. There are 13 residues in the CDR3. Deletions cut 5 bases from V and 7 bases from J, with 12 bases between. This CDR3 is CASSPYSTNEQFF. Here the CDR3 DNA reads TGTGCCAGCAGCCCCTATAGTACAAATGAGCAGTTCTTC. Together with reference TRBV7-6 and TRBJ2-1, the CDR3 gives the full variable domain: GAGVSQSPRYKVTKRGQDVALRCDPISGHVSLYWYRQALGQGPEFLTYFNYEAQQDKSGLPNDRFSAERPEGSISTLTIQRTEQRDSAMYRCASSPYSTNEQFFGPGTRLTVL.

The chain recombines TRBV5-8 with TRBJ2-5; either TRBD1 or TRBD2 may fit D (6 bases each). Germline V gives CDR1 SGHTS, CDR2 YDEGEE. The CDR3 runs 16 residues. V lost 4 bases to trimming and J lost 3 bases, with 19 bases between them. CDR3 nucleotides: TGTGCCAGCAGCCCGGGGGCCCTAACAGCCAAAGAGACCCAGTACTTC. This sequence encodes CASSPGALTAKETQYF.

Only a few counts were recorded for this clone. This chain uses TRBV5-1 with TRBJ1-6, with D maybe TRBD1 (6 bases). The CDR3 covers 13 residues. Germline CDR1 and CDR2: SGHRS and YFSETQ. Trimming shortened V by 6 bases and J by 7 bases, and 11 bases separated the two germline ends. The CDR3 region has the DNA TGCGCCAGCACGGGACACGGGAATTCACCCCTCCACTTT. As protein: CASTGHGNSPLHF.

This chain links TRBV30 with TRBJ2-7; D tentatively reads TRBD1 or TRBD2 (5 bases each). Per the germline V gene, CDR1 is GTSNPN and CDR2 is SVGIG (reference sequence). This CDR3 spans 13 amino acids. V was trimmed by 3 bases and J by 2 bases, leaving 11 bases between them. CDR3 coding DNA: TGTGCCTGGAGCGATGGGACGGCCTACGAGCAGTACTTC. Its translation is CAWSDGTAYEQYF.

The CDR3 DNA reads TGTGCCAGCAGCCCCTTGGGGCAGAACTACGAGCAGTACTTC. This encodes CASSPLGQNYEQYF. The chain combines TRBV27 with TRBJ2-7; tentative D call: TRBD1 (5 bases). Trimming removed 6 bases at V and 3 bases at J, with 15 bases between. The length of the CDR3 is 14 residues. The germline V gene has CDR1 MNHEY and CDR2 SMNVEV (reference sequence).

This chain links TRBV7-3 with TRBJ2-3, with TRBD2 identical over 13 bases. The CDR3 runs to 16 residues. CDR1 and CDR2 (germline): SGHTA, FQGTGA. With V trimmed by 5 bases and J by 12 bases, 14 bases remained unmatched. DNA for the CDR3: TGTGCCAGCAGCGACGGACTAGCGGGGGCCACAACCCCTCAGTATTTT. It yields the protein CASSDGLAGATTPQYF.

This chain uses TRBV19 with TRBJ1-5; the D gene is possibly TRBD1 (5 bases). The germline V gene has CDR1 LNHDA and CDR2 SQIVND (reference sequence). The CDR3 has 15 amino acids. V was shortened by 4 bases and J by 6 bases, with 16 bases between the two germline ends. The CDR3 loop is CASSTKPSDSQPQHF. The CDR3 DNA follows: TGTGCCAGTAGTACCAAACCGTCCGACAGTCAGCCCCAGCATTTT.

The table lists this clone with a few counts. The J gene is TRBJ1-2, the V gene TRBV10-3; D remains ambiguous. Between the trimmed V and J ends, which lost 3 bases and 0 bases, there was a span of 14 bases. CDR3 size: 16 residues. Germline-derived CDR1 and CDR2 are ENHRY and SYGVKD. The CDR3 DNA follows: TGTGCCATCAGTGACCCCGGACGTAACACTAACTATGGCTACACCTTC. Amino acids: CAISDPGRNTNYGYTF.